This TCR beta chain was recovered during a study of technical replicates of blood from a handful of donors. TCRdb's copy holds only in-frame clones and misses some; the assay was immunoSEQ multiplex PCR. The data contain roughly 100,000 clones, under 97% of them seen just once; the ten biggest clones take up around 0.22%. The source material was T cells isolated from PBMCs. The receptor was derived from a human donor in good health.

The CDR3 DNA reads as TGTGCCAGCAGCCGTAGCGGGATCGGTGGATCCTACGAGCAGTACTTC. It is translated as CASSRSGIGGSYEQYF. The chain is built from TRBV9 and TRBJ2-7, with 8 bases fitting TRBD2. There are 16 residues in the CDR3. The germline gives CDR1 SGDLS, CDR2 YYNGEE. The V gene end was trimmed by 4 bases and the J gene end by 1 base; junction bases not matched to a gene: 10.